This T cell receptor beta chain was captured in a study of blood T cell repertoires in COVID-19. Study-level background: There were acute and convalescent COVID-19 samples, and they came from the United States, Italy and Spain. Sample material is recorded as cDNA or gDNA derived from T cells, B-cell-depleted T cells, or PBMCs.

The CDR3 sequence is 16 residues long. CDR1 is SGHDN, CDR2 FVKESK, per germline. Between the trimmed V and J ends, which lost 0 bases and 7 bases, there was a span of 16 bases. Per the original data handling: Estimation of nucleated cell counts relied on the amplification of reference gene primers. TCRdb's copy holds only in-frame clones and misses some; the assay was immunoSEQ multiplex PCR. That table furnishes V, J and clone size, whereas the DNA furnished D and trimming. Of roughly 63,000 clones listed, roughly 85% are singletons. J is TRBJ1-5 and V is TRBV14, with TRBD1 as a possible D gene (5 bases). This TCR was sampled from a human donor in a cohort sampled during active COVID-19. The source material was peripheral blood. The CDR3 bases are TGTGCCAGCAGCCAAGAATTCAATCAGGGCGGCCAGCCCCAGCATTTT. Encoded protein: CASSQEFNQGGQPQHF. Supplemented by reference TRBV14 and TRBJ1-5, the full variable domain reads EAGVTQFPSHSVIEKGQTVTLRCDPISGHDNLYWYRRVMGKEIKFLLHFVKESKQDESGMPNNRFLAERTGGTYSTLKVQPAELEDSGVYFCASSQEFNQGGQPQHFGDGTRLSIL.